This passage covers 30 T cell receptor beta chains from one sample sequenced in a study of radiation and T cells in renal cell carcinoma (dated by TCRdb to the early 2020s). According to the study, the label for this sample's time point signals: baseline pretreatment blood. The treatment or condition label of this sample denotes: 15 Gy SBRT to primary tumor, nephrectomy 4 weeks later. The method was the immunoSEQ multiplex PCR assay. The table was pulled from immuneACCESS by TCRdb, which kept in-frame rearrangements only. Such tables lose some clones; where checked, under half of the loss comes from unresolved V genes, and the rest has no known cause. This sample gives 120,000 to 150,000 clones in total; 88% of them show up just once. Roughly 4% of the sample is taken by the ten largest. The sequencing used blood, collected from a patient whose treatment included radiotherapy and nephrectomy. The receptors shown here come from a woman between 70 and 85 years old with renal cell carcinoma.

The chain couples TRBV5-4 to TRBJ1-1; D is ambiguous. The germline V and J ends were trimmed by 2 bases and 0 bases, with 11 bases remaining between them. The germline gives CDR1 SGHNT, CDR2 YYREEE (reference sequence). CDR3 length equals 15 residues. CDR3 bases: TGTGCCAGCAGCTTTTCTTTCCCCTTGAACACTGAAGCTTTCTTT. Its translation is CASSFSFPLNTEAFF.

The CDR3 bases are TGTGCCAGCAGCGTAGACGGTAATGAGCAGTTCTTC. This sequence encodes CASSVDGNEQFF. V and J are TRBV9 and TRBJ2-1; D unresolved. V lost 0 bases and J 7 bases, leaving 5 bases between the germline ends. The CDR3 is 12 amino acids. CDR1 and CDR2 (germline): SGDLS, YYNGEE. The full variable domain, its missing parts supplied by reference TRBV9 and TRBJ2-1, is DSGVTQTPKHLITATGQRVTLRCSPRSGDLSVYWYQQSLDQGLQFLIQYYNGEERAKGNILERFSAQQFPDLHSELNLSSLELGDSALYFCASSVDGNEQFFGPGTRLTVL.

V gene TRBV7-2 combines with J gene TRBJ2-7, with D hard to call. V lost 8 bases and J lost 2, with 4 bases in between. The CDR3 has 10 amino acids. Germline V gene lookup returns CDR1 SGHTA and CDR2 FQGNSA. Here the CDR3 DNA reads TGTGCCAGCGGCGCCTACGAGCAGTACTTC. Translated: CASGAYEQYF.

The CDR3 DNA follows: TGCAGCGTTATCAGGGGTTACGAGCAGTACTTC. Amino acids: CSVIRGYEQYF. V usage is TRBV29-1 and J usage is TRBJ2-7; a weak D match, TRBD1 (6 bases). Germline V gene lookup returns CDR1 SQVTM and CDR2 ANQGSEA. This CDR3 is 11 amino acids long. Trimming removed 5 bases at V and 4 bases at J, with 9 bases between.

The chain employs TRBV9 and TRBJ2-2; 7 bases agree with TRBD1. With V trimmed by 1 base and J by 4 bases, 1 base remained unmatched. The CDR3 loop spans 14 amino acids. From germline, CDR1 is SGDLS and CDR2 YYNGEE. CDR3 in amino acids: CASSVSGGTGELFF. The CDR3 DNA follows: TGTGCCAGCAGCGTATCAGGGGGCACCGGGGAGCTGTTTTTT.

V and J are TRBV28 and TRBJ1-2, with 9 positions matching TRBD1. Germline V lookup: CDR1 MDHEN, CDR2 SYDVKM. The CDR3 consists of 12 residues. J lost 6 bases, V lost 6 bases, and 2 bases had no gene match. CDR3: CASRTGGDGYTF. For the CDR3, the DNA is TGTGCCAGCAGGACAGGGGGGGATGGCTACACCTTC.

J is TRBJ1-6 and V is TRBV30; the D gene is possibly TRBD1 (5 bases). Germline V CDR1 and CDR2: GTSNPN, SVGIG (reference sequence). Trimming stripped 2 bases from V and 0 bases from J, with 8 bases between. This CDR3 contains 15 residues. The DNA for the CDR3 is TGTGCCTGGAGTCGCGACAGCTCCTATAATTCACCCCTCCACTTT. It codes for CAWSRDSSYNSPLHF.

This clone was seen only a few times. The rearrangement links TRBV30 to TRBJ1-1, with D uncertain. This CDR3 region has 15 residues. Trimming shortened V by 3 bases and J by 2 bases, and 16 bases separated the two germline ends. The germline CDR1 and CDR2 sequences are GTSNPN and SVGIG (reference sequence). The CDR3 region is CAWSSTGASNTEAFF. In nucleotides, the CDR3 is TGTGCCTGGAGCTCAACGGGTGCTTCAAACACTGAAGCTTTCTTT.

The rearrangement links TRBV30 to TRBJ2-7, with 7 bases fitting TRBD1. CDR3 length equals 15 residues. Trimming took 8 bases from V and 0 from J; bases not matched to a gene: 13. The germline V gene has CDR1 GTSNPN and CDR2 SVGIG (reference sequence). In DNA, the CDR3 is TGTGCCGGCGCCGGGACAGCCGACAGCTCCTACGAGCAGTACTTC. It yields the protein CAGAGTADSSYEQYF.

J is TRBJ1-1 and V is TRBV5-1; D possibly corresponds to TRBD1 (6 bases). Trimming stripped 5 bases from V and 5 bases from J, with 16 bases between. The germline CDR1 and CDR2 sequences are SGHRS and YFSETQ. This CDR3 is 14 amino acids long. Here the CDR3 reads CASRPQGGGTEAFF. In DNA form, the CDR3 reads TGCGCCAGCAGACCACAGGGCGGGGGAACTGAAGCTTTCTTT.

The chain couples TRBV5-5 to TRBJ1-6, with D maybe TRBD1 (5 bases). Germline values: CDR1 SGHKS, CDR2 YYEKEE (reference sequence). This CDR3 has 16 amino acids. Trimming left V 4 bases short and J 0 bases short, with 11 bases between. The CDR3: CASSGDGSSYNSPLHF. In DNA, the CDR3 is TGTGCCAGCAGCGGGGACGGGAGCTCCTATAATTCACCCCTCCACTTT.

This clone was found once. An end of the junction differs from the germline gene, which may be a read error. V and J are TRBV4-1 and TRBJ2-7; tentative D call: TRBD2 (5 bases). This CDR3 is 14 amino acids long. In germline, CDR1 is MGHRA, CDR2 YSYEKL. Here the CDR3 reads CASSQEPGDYEQCF. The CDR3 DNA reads TGCGCCAGCAGCCAAGAGCCAGGAGACTACGAGCAGTGCTTC.

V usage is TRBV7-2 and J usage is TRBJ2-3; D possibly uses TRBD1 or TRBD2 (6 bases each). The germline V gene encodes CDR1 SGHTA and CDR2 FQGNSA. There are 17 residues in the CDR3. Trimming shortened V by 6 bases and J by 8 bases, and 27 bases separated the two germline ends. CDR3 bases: TGTGCCAGCAGTGAGGGGGGAGGTTTCTCATCACAGTTTACGCAGTATTTT. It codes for CASSEGGGFSSQFTQYF.

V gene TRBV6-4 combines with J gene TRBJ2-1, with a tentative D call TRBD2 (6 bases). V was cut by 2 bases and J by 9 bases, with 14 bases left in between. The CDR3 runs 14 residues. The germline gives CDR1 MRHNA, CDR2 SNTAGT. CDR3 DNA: TGTGCCAGCAGTGACCAAGGGGCCGGGGGTGAGCAGTTCTTC. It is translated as CASSDQGAGGEQFF.

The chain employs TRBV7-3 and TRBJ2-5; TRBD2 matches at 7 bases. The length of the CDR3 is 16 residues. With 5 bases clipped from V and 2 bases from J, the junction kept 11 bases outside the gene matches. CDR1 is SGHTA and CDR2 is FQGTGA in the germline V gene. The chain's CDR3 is CASSQEFSGFQETQYF. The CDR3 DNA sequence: TGTGCCAGCAGCCAAGAGTTTAGCGGGTTTCAAGAGACCCAGTACTTC.

The CDR3 loop reads CASSLAGQGTGELFF. Here the CDR3 DNA reads TGTGCCAGCAGTTTAGCCGGACAGGGTACCGGGGAGCTGTTTTTT. V and J are TRBV28 and TRBJ2-2; 8 bases fit TRBD1. This CDR3 has 15 amino acids. Looked up from germline, CDR1 is MDHEN and CDR2 is SYDVKM. The ends lost 2 bases at V and 5 bases at J; junction bases unmatched: 4. Filled out from reference TRBV28 and TRBJ2-2, the complete variable domain reads DVKVTQSSRYLVKRTGEKVFLECVQDMDHENMFWYRQDPGLGLRLIYFSYDVKMKEKGDIPEGYSVSREKKERFSLILESASTNQTSMYLCASSLAGQGTGELFFGEGSRLTVL.

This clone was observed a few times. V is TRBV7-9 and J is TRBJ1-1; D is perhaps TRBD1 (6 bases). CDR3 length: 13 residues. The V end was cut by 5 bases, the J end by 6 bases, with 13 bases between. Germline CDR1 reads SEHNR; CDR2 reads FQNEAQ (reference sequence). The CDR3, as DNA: TGTGCCAGCAGCCTCACAGGGACCGCTGAAGCTTTCTTT. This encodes CASSLTGTAEAFF.

The CDR3 is CAISGPPGQPPLRGYGYTF. The CDR3, as DNA: TGTGCCATCAGTGGCCCCCCGGGACAGCCACCTCTGAGGGGCTATGGCTACACCTTC. J is TRBJ1-2 and V is TRBV10-3, with 7 bases fitting TRBD1. Trimming at V came to 4 bases and at J to 4 bases, leaving 21 bases not matched to a gene. Germline assignment: CDR1 ENHRY and CDR2 SYGVKD. This CDR3 spans 19 amino acids.

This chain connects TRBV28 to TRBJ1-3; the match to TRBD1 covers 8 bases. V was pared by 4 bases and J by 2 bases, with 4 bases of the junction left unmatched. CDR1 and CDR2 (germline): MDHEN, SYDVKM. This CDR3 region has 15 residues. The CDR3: CASSSRQGTGNTIYF. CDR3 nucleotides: TGTGCCAGCAGTTCCCGACAGGGGACTGGAAACACCATATATTTT.

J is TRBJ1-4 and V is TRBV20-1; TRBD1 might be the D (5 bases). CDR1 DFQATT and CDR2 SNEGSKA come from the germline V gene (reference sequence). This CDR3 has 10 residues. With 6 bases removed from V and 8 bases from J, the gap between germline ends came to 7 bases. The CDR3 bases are TGCAGTGCCCGGGGGGAAAAACTGTTTTTT. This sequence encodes CSARGEKLFF.

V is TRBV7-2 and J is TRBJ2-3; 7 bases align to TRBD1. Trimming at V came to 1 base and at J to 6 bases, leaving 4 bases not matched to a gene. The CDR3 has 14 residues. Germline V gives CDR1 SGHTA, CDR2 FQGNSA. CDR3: CASSLGGGADTQYF. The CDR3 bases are TGTGCCAGCAGCTTAGGAGGGGGCGCGGATACGCAGTATTTT.

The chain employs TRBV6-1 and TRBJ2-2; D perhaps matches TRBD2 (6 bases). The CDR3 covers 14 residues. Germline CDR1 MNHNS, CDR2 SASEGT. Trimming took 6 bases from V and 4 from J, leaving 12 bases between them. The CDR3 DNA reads TGTGCCAGCAGCGGGACTGGATTCACCGGGGAGCTGTTTTTT. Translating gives CASSGTGFTGELFF.

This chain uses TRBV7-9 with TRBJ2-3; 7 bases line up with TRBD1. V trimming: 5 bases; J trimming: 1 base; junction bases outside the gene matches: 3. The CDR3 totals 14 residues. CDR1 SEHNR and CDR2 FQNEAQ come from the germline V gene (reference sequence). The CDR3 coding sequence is TGTGCCAGCAGCCTGGACAGGCGCACAGATACGCAGTATTTT. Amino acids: CASSLDRRTDTQYF.

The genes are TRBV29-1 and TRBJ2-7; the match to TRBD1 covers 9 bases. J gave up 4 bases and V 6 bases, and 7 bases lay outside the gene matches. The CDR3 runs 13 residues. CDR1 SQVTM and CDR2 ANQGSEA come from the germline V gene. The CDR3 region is CSVTRDRDYEQYF. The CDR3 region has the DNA TGCAGCGTGACCCGGGACAGGGATTACGAGCAGTACTTC.

CDR3 residues: CASKPGQGLTDTQYF. CDR3 sequence (DNA): TGTGCCAGCAAGCCGGGACAGGGGCTCACAGATACGCAGTATTTT. The chain is built from TRBV27 and TRBJ2-3; 10 nucleotides agree with TRBD1. The junction had 6 bases not matched to a gene; V was cut back by 7 bases and J by 2 bases. This CDR3 has 15 amino acids. From germline, CDR1 is MNHEY and CDR2 SMNVEV (reference sequence).

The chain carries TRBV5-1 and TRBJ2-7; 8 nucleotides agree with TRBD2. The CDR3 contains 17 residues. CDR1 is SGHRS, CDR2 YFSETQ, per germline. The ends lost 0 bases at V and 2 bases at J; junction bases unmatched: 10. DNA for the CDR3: TGCGCCAGCAGCTTGGGGGTTCCCGGGACTAGAACCTACGAGCAGTACTTC. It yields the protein CASSLGVPGTRTYEQYF.

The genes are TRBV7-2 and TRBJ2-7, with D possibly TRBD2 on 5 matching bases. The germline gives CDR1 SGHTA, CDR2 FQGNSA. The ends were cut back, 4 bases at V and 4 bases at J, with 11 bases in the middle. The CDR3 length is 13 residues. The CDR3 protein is CASSWETDYEQYF. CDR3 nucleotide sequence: TGTGCCAGCAGCTGGGAGACCGATTACGAGCAGTACTTC.

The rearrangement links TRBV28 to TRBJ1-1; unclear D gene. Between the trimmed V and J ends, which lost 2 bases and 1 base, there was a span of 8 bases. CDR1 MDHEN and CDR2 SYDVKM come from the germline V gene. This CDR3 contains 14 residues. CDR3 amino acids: CASSLGRRNTEAFF. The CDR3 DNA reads TGTGCCAGCAGTTTAGGACGGAGGAACACTGAAGCTTTCTTT.

The CDR3 nucleotides read TGCAGTGCTAGAACCTTTGACACCTTC. Encoded protein: CSARTFDTF. V and J are TRBV20-1 and TRBJ1-2, with D unclear. Trimming shortened V by 2 bases and J by 12 bases, and 7 bases separated the two germline ends. The V gene's germline CDR1 is DFQATT and CDR2 SNEGSKA (reference sequence). The CDR3 is made up of 9 amino acids.

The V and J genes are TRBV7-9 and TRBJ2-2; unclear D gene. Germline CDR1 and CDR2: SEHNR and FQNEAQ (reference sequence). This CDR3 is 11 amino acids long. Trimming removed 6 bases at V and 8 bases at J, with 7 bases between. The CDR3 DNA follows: TGTGCCAGCAGTCCGAAGGGGGAGCTGTTTTTT. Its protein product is CASSPKGELFF.